The rows below give T cell receptor beta chains drawn from one sample of a study of blood T cell repertoires in COVID-19. TCRdb's copy holds only in-frame clones and misses some; the assay was immunoSEQ multiplex PCR. The repertoire consists of 110,000 or so clones, with around 85% occurring once and the leading ten covering about 12%. The sequencing input was peripheral blood. The receptors were gathered from a human donor in a cohort sampled during active COVID-19. CDR3s include the opening cysteine and the closing phenylalanine or tryptophan. The D gene is left open where the match is weak. A clone size is listed for some rows: how often the clone was seen (once, few, many), or a class if it is expanded.

d_gene	j_gene	v_gene	abundance	CDR3aa	CDR3nt
TRBD1	TRBJ2-5	TRBV6-6	NA	CASSRTRGETQYF	TGTGCCAGCAGCCGCACCAGGGGGGAGACCCAGTACTTC
NA	TRBJ2-7	TRBV15	NA	CATSRNREPYEQYF	TGTGCCACCAGCAGAAACAGGGAACCCTACGAGCAGTACTTC
TRBD1	TRBJ1-2	TRBV4-1	NA	CASSQDDGTGYGYTF	TGCGCCAGCAGCCAAGATGACGGGACAGGCTATGGCTACACCTTC
NA	TRBJ1-5	TRBV2	few	CASSVSDRLNQPQHF	TGTGCCAGCAGTGTAAGCGACAGGCTTAATCAGCCCCAGCATTTT
NA	TRBJ2-6	TRBV28	NA	CASSFTQGGRRPGANVLTF	TGTGCCAGCAGTTTCACCCAAGGGGGACGTCGCCCTGGGGCCAACGTCCTGACTTTC
TRBD2	TRBJ2-2	TRBV7-8	NA	CASSYVAGGNTGELFF	TGTGCCAGCAGCTACGTAGCGGGGGGGAACACCGGGGAGCTGTTTTTT
TRBD1	TRBJ2-1	TRBV3-1/TRBV3-2	NA	CASSHPGQEHNEQFF	TGTGCCAGCAGCCATCCGGGACAGGAACACAATGAGCAGTTCTTC
TRBD2	TRBJ2-1	TRBV6-5	NA	CASSSGTSWDNEQFF	TGTGCCAGCAGTTCCGGGACTAGCTGGGACAATGAGCAGTTCTTC
NA	TRBJ1-2	TRBV4-2	NA	CASSQDLSNYGYTF	TGTGCCAGCAGCCAAGACCTGTCTAACTATGGCTACACCTTC
NA	TRBJ2-2	TRBV28	NA	CASRESGRGYTGELFF	TGTGCCAGCAGGGAATCGGGCAGGGGCTACACCGGGGAGCTGTTTTTT
NA	TRBJ1-6	TRBV5-6	NA	CASSLRDVANNSPLHF	TGTGCCAGCAGCTTGCGGGATGTCGCTAATAATTCACCCCTCCACTTT
TRBD2	TRBJ2-3	TRBV5-4	once	CASSLRAPGLASFATQYF	TGTGCCAGCAGCTTGCGGGCCCCCGGACTAGCCTCATTTGCCACGCAGTATTTT
TRBD2	TRBJ2-7	TRBV3-1/TRBV3-2	NA	CASSQELAFYEQYF	TGTGCCAGCAGCCAAGAACTAGCGTTCTACGAGCAGTACTTC
TRBD1	TRBJ2-7	TRBV7-9	once	CASSLRLGTGAYEQYF	TGTGCCAGCAGCCTAAGGCTCGGGACAGGAGCCTACGAGCAGTACTTC
NA	TRBJ2-7	TRBV12-3/TRBV12-4	NA	CASSLVFYEQYF	TGTGCCAGCAGTTTAGTATTCTACGAGCAGTACTTC
NA	TRBJ2-3	TRBV11-2	NA	CASSQNRVTDTQYF	TGTGCCAGCAGCCAGAACAGGGTTACAGATACGCAGTATTTT
TRBD1	TRBJ1-4	TRBV6-6	NA	CASSLPGQTILGGSATNEKLFF	TGTGCCAGCAGTCTCCCGGGACAGACGATTCTTGGGGGATCTGCAACTAATGAAAAACTGTTTTTT
NA	TRBJ1-4	TRBV11-2	few	CASSLDRGRSNEKLFF	TGTGCCAGCAGCTTAGATCGAGGCAGAAGTAATGAAAAACTGTTTTTT
NA	TRBJ2-6	TRBV28	NA	CATTQNRASGANVLTF	TGTGCCACCACCCAAAACAGGGCCTCTGGGGCCAACGTCCTGACTTTC
NA	TRBJ1-4	TRBV28	NA	CASSLYITLEKLFF	TGTGCCAGCAGTTTATACATTACCCTGGAAAAACTGTTTTTT
NA	TRBJ1-6	TRBV12-5	NA	CASGLVQGNSPLHF	TGTGCTAGTGGACTGGTCCAGGGAAATTCACCCCTCCACTTT
NA	TRBJ1-1	TRBV19	few	CASSIQGRGTEAFF	TGTGCCAGTAGTATTCAGGGGAGGGGGACTGAAGCTTTCTTT
NA	TRBJ2-3	TRBV7-3	NA	CASSSSGLGLDTQYF	TGTGCCAGCAGCTCCTCGGGATTAGGTTTAGATACGCAGTATTTT
TRBD2	TRBJ2-5	TRBV30	NA	CAWSGGLAGYQETQYF	TGTGCCTGGAGTGGAGGGTTAGCGGGGTACCAAGAGACCCAGTACTTC
NA	TRBJ1-3	TRBV6-5	NA	CATRPRGLGGNTIYF	TGTGCCACTAGGCCCCGGGGTCTAGGTGGAAACACCATATATTTT
NA	TRBJ1-6	TRBV15	NA	CATSRAGGDSPLHF	TGTGCCACCAGCAGAGCGGGAGGGGACTCACCCCTCCACTTT
NA	TRBJ1-6	TRBV6-5	NA	CASRRQESPLHF	TGTGCCAGCAGACGACAGGAATCACCCCTCCACTTT
TRBD2	TRBJ2-3	TRBV6-6	NA	CASSKGLAGNTDTQYF	TGTGCCAGCAGTAAGGGACTAGCGGGGAACACAGATACGCAGTATTTT
NA	TRBJ1-5	TRBV6-6	once	CASSYVDKGNQPQHF	TGTGCCAGCAGTTACGTGGATAAGGGGAATCAGCCCCAGCATTTT
TRBD1	TRBJ2-7	TRBV27	NA	CASSAGTVAYEQYF	TGTGCCAGCTCCGCCGGGACAGTCGCCTACGAGCAGTACTTC
TRBD2	TRBJ2-7	TRBV6-1	NA	CASRGGSTYEQYF	TGTGCCAGCAGGGGGGGGTCGACCTACGAGCAGTACTTC
TRBD1	TRBJ1-2	TRBV18	NA	CASSPPGQPRPDGYTF	TGTGCCAGCTCACCACCGGGACAGCCCCGACCAGATGGCTACACCTTC
NA	TRBJ1-6	TRBV27	few	CASSLRPGGNSPLHF	TGTGCCAGCAGTTTACGACCCGGCGGCAATTCACCCCTCCACTTT
NA	TRBJ1-2	TRBV6-5	NA	CASSYRRTAGNYGYTF	TGTGCCAGCAGTTACCGAAGGACAGCCGGGAACTATGGCTACACCTTC
NA	TRBJ2-3	TRBV7-9	NA	CASSSLGPPDTQYF	TGTGCCAGCAGCTCACTAGGCCCCCCAGATACGCAGTATTTT
NA	TRBJ1-2	TRBV6-6	NA	CASNSDPPGANYGYTF	TGTGCCAGCAACTCAGACCCCCCAGGTGCTAACTATGGCTACACCTTC
TRBD2	TRBJ2-3	TRBV9	NA	CASGASGAAQYF	TGTGCCAGCGGGGCTAGCGGGGCCGCGCAGTATTTT
TRBD1	TRBJ1-5	TRBV18	NA	CASSPGQLNQPQHF	TGTGCCAGCTCACCGGGACAGCTGAATCAGCCCCAGCATTTT
NA	TRBJ2-5	TRBV7-2	once	CASSLDLSAGTQYF	TGTGCCAGCAGCTTAGACTTGTCAGCGGGGACCCAGTACTTC
NA	TRBJ2-1	TRBV5-1	once	CASTATSSYNEQFF	TGCGCCAGCACGGCGACAAGCTCCTACAATGAGCAGTTCTTC
TRBD1	TRBJ2-7	TRBV7-7	NA	CASSPGTGGSYEQYF	TGTGCCAGCAGCCCGGGGACAGGGGGCTCCTACGAGCAGTACTTC
NA	TRBJ1-5	TRBV4-3	once	CASSQDAPGPGRRNQPQHF	TGCGCCAGCAGCCAAGATGCCCCAGGACCAGGGCGCCGCAATCAGCCCCAGCATTTT
NA	TRBJ1-6	TRBV6-5	NA	CASTSGQGGSPLHF	TGTGCCAGCACCTCTGGGCAGGGAGGATCACCCCTCCACTTT
NA	TRBJ2-4	TRBV6-2/TRBV6-3	NA	CASSYSGALDRYF	TGTGCCAGCAGTTACTCGGGGGCACTAGATAGGTACTTC
NA	TRBJ1-3	TRBV5-1	NA	CASSLVGFGNTIYF	TGCGCCAGCAGCTTGGTCGGGTTCGGAAACACCATATATTTT